This T cell receptor (beta chain) emerged from a study of molecular identifiers for immune sequencing clone quantification. The CDR3 covers 14 residues. Germline assignment: CDR1 SGHRS and CDR2 YFSETQ. Study-level findings and limits: Under 1% of molecules in naive cells, but over 97% of effector molecules, belonged to clones above 20 RNA copies.

In its sample, this clonotype was seen once. What it binds is not known. With a much larger clone just one base away, this may be a read error. Previously described methods and listed TCR primers were used for bulk TCR libraries. TCRdb reprocessed the PCR reads via MiXCR and lists one record per CDR3 protein. The sample has 350,000 or so distinct CDR3 sequences; around a fifth are singletons. Naive CD8 T cells underwent sorting with the CD8+CD4-CCR7+CD45RA+ definition. The sequence was obtained from a human donor in good health. Some libraries in this study had Jurkat cell RNA spiked in. The sample consisted of naive CD8+ T cells from blood, with Jurkat cell RNA spiked in. Subset here: FACS-sorted CD8+CD4-CCR7+CD45RA+ naive T cells. The genes are TRBV5-1 and TRBJ2-7, with 9 bases aligning to TRBD1. CDR3 protein: CASSSGQGTYGQYF. CDR3 DNA sequence: TGCGCCAGCAGCTCCGGACAGGGGACCTACGGGCAGTACTTC.